A single T cell receptor beta chain is shown here with its context. Its antigen target is currently unknown. No base-level quality is on record; no much larger clone is a single base apart. Relative to germline, V is 5 bases shorter and J is 6 bases shorter, with 26 bases between their ends. CDR1 and CDR2 (SEHNR, FQNEAQ) derive from the germline V gene (reference sequence). From the cysteine up to the phenylalanine, the CDR3 has a length of 18 residues. Only the CDR3 region is kept as DNA, spanning 54 bases read in frame from base 1. Receptor amplification or capture employed the immunoSEQ multiplex PCR assay. For most patients, genomic DNA was subjected to high-throughput TCR-beta CDR3 sequencing by Adaptive Biotechnologies. In the original analysis: TCR sequencing data were retrieved from Adaptive's ImmunoSEQ software for 18 patients, whereas a few other patients were processed with MiXCR and VDJtools. Because the origin of CDR3 nucleotide sequences shared between donor and recipient could not be assigned, those sequences were removed. To count as alloreactive, a clone needed at least 2-fold expansion over unstimulated cells and a minimum CFSE-low frequency of 0.002% (template counts) or 0.001% (read counts). Mappable clones were those detected in sequenced pre-transplant spleen, lymph node, or MLR CFSE-low populations of the donor or recipient. The cumulative frequency of alloreactive clones was calculated as a percentage of all sequences, weighted by copy number. TCRdb re-hosts the immuneACCESS table, in-frame sequences only. Its copies lack some clones; in the studies checked, an unresolved V gene accounts for under half of them, and the cause for the rest is not known. V and J calls and clone size are copied from that table; D and trimming were computed from the DNA. The sample profile shows fewer than 45,000 clones; 90% to 95% of them were found once. Approximately 0.8% of the sample rests with the top ten.

The data originate from a study of graft-versus-host responses after intestinal transplantation (dated by TCRdb to the early 2020s). Study-level background: The transplants that recipients received were multivisceral, liver-intestinal, or isolated intestinal. Every recipient was given anti-thymocyte globulin induction, then maintenance tacrolimus and steroids for approximately 3 years. After intestinal transplantation, graft-versus-host and host-versus-graft alloreactive T cell clones were followed in the graft, circulation and bone marrow using bulk TCR-beta CDR3 sequencing. To identify alloreactive clones, pre-transplant mixed lymphocyte reaction products were sequenced and compared with unstimulated pre-transplant donor and recipient T cells. A cohort of around 25 intestinal transplant recipients, including one retransplant, was enrolled, and a few patients lacking pretransplant specimens were excluded. Donor T cell macrochimerism was defined as a peak of at least 4% donor T cells among recipient peripheral blood mononuclear cells. Rather than being sequenced by the commercial service, samples from a few later patients were sequenced in-house on an Illumina MiSeq and processed with MiXCR.

What the work shows at the level of the full study, not this receptor alone: Patients with donor T cell macrochimerism had high GvH to HvG T cell clonal ratios in their allografts. Early after transplant, peak levels of circulating GvH clones were associated with declines in HvG clones. GvH clones were detected in recipient bone marrow, and some of these GvH clones were observed earlier in ileal mucosa or blood, consistent with an intestinal mucosal origin. Conclusions were limited by the relatively low number and heterogeneity of intestinal transplant patients.

Blood samples were collected up to 4 times in the first month after transplant and then at least monthly when available. This TCR was sampled from a human patient who received an intestinal transplant, so some T cells may come from the graft donor. Here the chain combines TRBV7-9 and TRBJ2-1; the D gene cannot be named for sure. The sequencing used PBMCs, collected 16 days after intestinal transplant. The CDR3 loop reads CASSQPAGHPVERNEQFF. The DNA reads TGTGCCAGCAGCCAACCGGCAGGTCATCCTGTTGAACGCAATGAGCAGTTCTTC.